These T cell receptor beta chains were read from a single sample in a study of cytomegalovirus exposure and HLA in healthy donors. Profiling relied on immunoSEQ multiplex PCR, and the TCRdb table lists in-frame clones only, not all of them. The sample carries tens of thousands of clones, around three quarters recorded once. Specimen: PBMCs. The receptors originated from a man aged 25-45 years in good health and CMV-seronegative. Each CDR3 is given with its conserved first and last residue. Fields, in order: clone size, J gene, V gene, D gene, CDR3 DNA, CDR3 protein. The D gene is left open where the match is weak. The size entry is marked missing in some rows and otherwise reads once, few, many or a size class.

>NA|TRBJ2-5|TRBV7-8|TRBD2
TGTGCCAGCAGCTGGAAGGTAGCGGGAGAGACCCAGTACTTC
CASSWKVAGETQYF
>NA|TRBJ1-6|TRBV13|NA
TGTGCCAGCAGCTTAGACGCGAATTCACCCCTCCACTTT
CASSLDANSPLHF
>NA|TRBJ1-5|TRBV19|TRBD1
TGTGCCAGTAGTGCAGACAGGGGTGTAAGGCAGCCCCAGCATTTT
CASSADRGVRQPQHF
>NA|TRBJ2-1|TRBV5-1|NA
TGCGCCAGCAGCTTGACAGACCGCTCCTACAATGAGCAGTTCTTC
CASSLTDRSYNEQFF
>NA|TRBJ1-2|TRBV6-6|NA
TGTGCCAGCAGTTACCCCCCCGCGACAGGAGACTATGGCTACACCTTC
CASSYPPATGDYGYTF
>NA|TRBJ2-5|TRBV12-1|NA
TGTGCCAGCAGCCCCGACAGGGAGCAAGAGACCCAGTACTTC
CASSPDREQETQYF
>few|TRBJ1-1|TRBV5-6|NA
TGTGCCAGCAGCTTGTTGTTTCTGTCGGGCACTGAAGCTTTCTTT
CASSLLFLSGTEAFF
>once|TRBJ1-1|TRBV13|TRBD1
TGTGCCAGCAGCCCTGGACAGGGGCCTGCCGGCACTGAAGCTTTCTTT
CASSPGQGPAGTEAFF
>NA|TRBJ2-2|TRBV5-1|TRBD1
TGCGCCAGCAGCTTGGCCCCAGGACAGGGGGCGAACACCGGGGAGCTGTTTTTT
CASSLAPGQGANTGELFF
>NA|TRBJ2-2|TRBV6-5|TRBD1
TGTGCCAGCAGTTTAGGACAGGGGGGGGTCGGGGAGCTGTTTTTT
CASSLGQGGVGELFF
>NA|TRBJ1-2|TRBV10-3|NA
TGTGCCATCAGTGCAGGGCCCCTGGAGGGCTACACCTTC
CAISAGPLEGYTF
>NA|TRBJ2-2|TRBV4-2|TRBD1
TGTGCCAGCAGCGCGGGACAGGGGGCGCGGACGAACACCGGGGAGCTGTTTTTT
CASSAGQGARTNTGELFF
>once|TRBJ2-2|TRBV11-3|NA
TGTGCCAGCAGCTCCTTTACCGGGGAGCTGTTTTTT
CASSSFTGELFF
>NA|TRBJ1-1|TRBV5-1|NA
TGCGCCAGCCGGAGGGAGAAGGGGTCCCCGCCCGGGAACACTGAAGCTTTCTTT
CASRREKGSPPGNTEAFF
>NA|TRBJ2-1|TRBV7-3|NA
TGTGCCAGCAGCCCGGCGCAGTACGCCGGGAATGAGCAGTTCTTC
CASSPAQYAGNEQFF
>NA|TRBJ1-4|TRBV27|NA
TGTGCCAGCAGTTTAACTCAGGCAAATGAAAAACTGTTTTTT
CASSLTQANEKLFF
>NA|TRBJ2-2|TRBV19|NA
TGTGCCAGTAGTATCTTACAGGGACGGGACACCGGGGAGCTGTTTTTT
CASSILQGRDTGELFF
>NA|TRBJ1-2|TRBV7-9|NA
TGTTCCAGCAGCACAACTCGGCGGAGGGAAGCTTACACCTTC
CSSSTTRRREAYTF
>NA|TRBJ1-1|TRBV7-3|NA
TGTGCCAGCAGCTTCTTCGACAGGAGTGAAGCTTTCTTT
CASSFFDRSEAFF
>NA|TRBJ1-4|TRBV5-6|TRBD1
TGTGCCAGCAGCCAGGTAGGACAGGCAACTAATGAAAAACTGTTTTTT
CASSQVGQATNEKLFF
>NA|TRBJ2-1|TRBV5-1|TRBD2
TGCGCCAGCAGCATCCTAGCGGACGCCTACAATGAGCAGTTCTTC
CASSILADAYNEQFF
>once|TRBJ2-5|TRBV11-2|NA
TGTGCCAGCACCCTTACCGGGTTCGGAGAGACCCAGTACTTC
CASTLTGFGETQYF
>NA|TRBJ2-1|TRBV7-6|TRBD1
TGTGCCAGCAGCTTTCCGGGACAGTCCTCTAGCTCCTACAATGAGCAGTTCTTC
CASSFPGQSSSSYNEQFF
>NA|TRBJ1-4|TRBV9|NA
TGTGCCAGCAGCTCGCGTGGTGGGGCTACTAATGAAAAACTGTTTTTT
CASSSRGGATNEKLFF
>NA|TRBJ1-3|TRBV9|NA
TGTGCCAGCAGCGCCGCTCGGGGGATCTCTGGAAACACCATATATTTT
CASSAARGISGNTIYF
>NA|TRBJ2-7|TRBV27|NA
TGTGCCAGCAGTTACGGGGGGCTGACAGGCTACGAGCAGTACTTC
CASSYGGLTGYEQYF
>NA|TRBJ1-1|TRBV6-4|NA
TGTGCCAGCAGACTAGAACCCGGGGGGGGCACTGAAGCTTTCTTT
CASRLEPGGGTEAFF
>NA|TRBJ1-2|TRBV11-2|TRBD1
TGTGCCAGCAGCTTAGCCGGGACAGGGAGGGGCTATGGCTACACCTTC
CASSLAGTGRGYGYTF
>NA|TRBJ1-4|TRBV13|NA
TGTGCCAGCAGACCAAGGGGGAGTAATGAAAAACTGTTTTTT
CASRPRGSNEKLFF
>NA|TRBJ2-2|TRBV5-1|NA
TGCGCCAGCAGCTTGGACCTAAACACCGGGGAGCTGTTTTTT
CASSLDLNTGELFF
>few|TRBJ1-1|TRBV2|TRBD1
TGTGCCAGCAGCGAGAGGGACAGGGGAAACACTGAAGCTTTCTTT
CASSERDRGNTEAFF
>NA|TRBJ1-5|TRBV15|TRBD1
TGTGCCACCAGCCAGGGGACAGGGAGCAGCAATCAGCCCCAGCATTTT
CATSQGTGSSNQPQHF
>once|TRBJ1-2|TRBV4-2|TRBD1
TGTGCCAGCAGCCAAGAAGTTGGGGACAGGGGATCTTTCTATGGCTACACCTTC
CASSQEVGDRGSFYGYTF
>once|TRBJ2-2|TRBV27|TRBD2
TGTGCCAGCAGTTGGCAGGGAGGGTTGTATGACACCGGGGAGCTGTTTTTT
CASSWQGGLYDTGELFF
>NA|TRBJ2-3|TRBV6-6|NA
TGTGCCACAGGGCCCCGGGTGGATACGCAGTATTTT
CATGPRVDTQYF
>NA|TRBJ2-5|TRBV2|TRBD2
TGTGCCAGCAGGAAGAAACTAGCGGGACAAGAGACCCAGTACTTC
CASRKKLAGQETQYF
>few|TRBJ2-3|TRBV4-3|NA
TGCGCCAGCAGCCAAGAATTCCCGCAAGCGGTGGTAACAGATACGCAGTATTTT
CASSQEFPQAVVTDTQYF
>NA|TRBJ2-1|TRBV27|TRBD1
TGTGCCAGCACCAGACAGGGGTACAATGAGCAGTTCTTC
CASTRQGYNEQFF
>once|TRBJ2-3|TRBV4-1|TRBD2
TGCGCCAGCAGCCATAGACCGGGACTAGCGGGAGGGAGGCACAGATACGCAGTATTT
CASSHRPGLAGGRHRYAVF
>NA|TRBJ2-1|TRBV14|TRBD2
TGTGCCAGCAGCCAAATGGGGGAGGGTTCCTACAATGAGCAGTTCTTC
CASSQMGEGSYNEQFF
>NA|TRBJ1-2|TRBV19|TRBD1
TGTGCCACCAGAGAAGGGACAGGGCCTTATGGCTACACCTTC
CATREGTGPYGYTF
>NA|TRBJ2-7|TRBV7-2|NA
TGTGCCAGCAGCTCCCGGACTGTCTCCTACGAGCAGTACTTC
CASSSRTVSYEQYF
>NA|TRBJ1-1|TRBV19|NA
TGTGCCAGTAGTACGACAGGGAACACTGAAGCTTTCTTT
CASSTTGNTEAFF
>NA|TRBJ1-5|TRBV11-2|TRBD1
TGTGCCAGCAGCTTAGAGCCAGGGGGACTAGGTGCCCAGCATTTT
CASSLEPGGLGAQHF
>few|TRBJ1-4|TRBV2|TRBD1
TGTGCCAGCTCGGACCCGGCAGGGGGCGTTGAAAAACTGTTTTTT
CASSDPAGGVEKLFF
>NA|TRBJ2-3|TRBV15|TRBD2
TGTGCCACCAGCAGGGTAGCGGGGGGGGGCACAGATACGCAGTATTTT
CATSRVAGGGTDTQYF
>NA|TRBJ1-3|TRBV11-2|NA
TGTGCCACCCCGAGAGAAGGGGCTGGAAACACCATATATTTT
CATPREGAGNTIYF
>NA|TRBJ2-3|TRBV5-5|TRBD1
TGTGCCAGCAGCGTCGGGACAGGGCAGAGCACAGATACGCAGTATTTT
CASSVGTGQSTDTQYF
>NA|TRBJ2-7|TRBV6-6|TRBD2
TGTGCCAGCAGTTCCGGAAGATCGCGGGGGAGATACGAGCAGTACTTC
CASSSGRSRGRYEQYF
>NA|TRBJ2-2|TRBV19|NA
TGTGCCAGTGTACCGATGAAGGGGACCGGGGAGCTGTTTTTT
CASVPMKGTGELFF
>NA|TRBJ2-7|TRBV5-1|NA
TGCGCCAGCAGCTTGTACGGCTACGAGCAGTACTTC
CASSLYGYEQYF
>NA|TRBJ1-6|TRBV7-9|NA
TGTGCCAGCAGTTCCGACAGGAGTAATTCACCCCTCCACTTT
CASSSDRSNSPLHF
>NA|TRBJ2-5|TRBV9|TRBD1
TGTGCCAGCAGCGCCCAGACAGGGGTCGGGACCCAGTACTTC
CASSAQTGVGTQYF
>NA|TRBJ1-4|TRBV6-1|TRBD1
TGTGCCAGCAGTGAAGCTAAACCCGGGACAGGTATCTTTGCAACTAATGAAAAACTGTTTTTT
CASSEAKPGTGIFATNEKLFF
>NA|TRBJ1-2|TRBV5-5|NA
TGTGCCAGCAGCGAACAGGGACCGCTATCTGGCTACACCTTC
CASSEQGPLSGYTF
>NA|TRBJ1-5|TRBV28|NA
TGTGCCAGCAGTTTAGGCAGCAATCAGCCCCAGCATTTT
CASSLGSNQPQHF
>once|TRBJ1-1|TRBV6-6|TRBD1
TGTGCCAGCCTAACAGGGGGAACGACTGAAGCTTTCTTT
CASLTGGTTEAFF
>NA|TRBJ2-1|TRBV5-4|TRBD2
TGTGCCAGCAGCATTAGCGGGGGCCAATACAATGAGCAGTTCTTC
CASSISGGQYNEQFF
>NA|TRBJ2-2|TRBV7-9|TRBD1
TGTGCCAGCAGCCCTCGACAGGGATTCACCGGGGAGCTGTTTTTT
CASSPRQGFTGELFF